The 32 T cell receptor beta chains listed next were all sequenced from one sample in a study of resident and recirculating memory T cells in vitiligo. The table came from immunoSEQ multiplex PCR; TCRdb's copy has only in-frame clones and leaves some out. Here the sample spans 65,000 to 80,000 clones, roughly nine tenths being singletons. The specimen was blood. Receptor source: a male donor with vitiligo.

The rearrangement links TRBV7-8 to TRBJ2-3; 11 bases agree with TRBD2. CDR1 and CDR2 from the germline V gene are SGHVS and FQNEAQ. CDR3 length: 18 amino acids. After removal of 5 bases from V and 1 base from J, the junction contained 11 bases not matched to a gene. CDR3 loop: CASSPPTSGSWGTDTQYF. The CDR3 region has the DNA TGTGCCAGCAGCCCACCTACTAGCGGGAGTTGGGGCACAGATACGCAGTATTTT. The full variable domain, completed using reference TRBV7-8 and TRBJ2-3, is GAGVSQSPRYKVAKRGQDVALRCDPISGHVSLFWYQQALGQGPEFLTYFQNEAQLDKSGLPSDRFFAERPEGSVSTLKIQRTQQEDSAVYLCASSPPTSGSWGTDTQYFGPGTRLTVL.

CDR3 loop: CATLRKGRETEAFF. CDR3 sequence (DNA): TGCGCCACCCTCCGAAAGGGGCGAGAGACTGAAGCTTTCTTT. V usage is TRBV4-1 and J usage is TRBJ1-1; possible D gene TRBD1, 5 bases. V lost 10 bases and J lost 5, with 20 bases in between. This CDR3 contains 14 residues. Germline V gene sequence: CDR1 MGHRA, CDR2 YSYEKL.

DNA for the CDR3: TGCGCCAGCAGCTTCCCGAGGCGTATGAAGTGGCCGAACACCGGGGAGCTGTTTTTT. Translated, it gives CASSFPRRMKWPNTGELFF. V and J are TRBV5-1 and TRBJ2-2, with D unresolved. Germline CDR1 is SGHRS and CDR2 is YFSETQ. This CDR3 region has 19 residues. V lost 2 bases and J 0 bases, leaving 20 bases between the germline ends. The whole variable domain, remainder taken from reference TRBV5-1 and TRBJ2-2, is KAGVTQTPRYLIKTRGQQVTLSCSPISGHRSVSWYQQTPGQGLQFLFEYFSETQRNKGNFPGRFSGRQFSNSRSEMNVSTLELGDSALYLCASSFPRRMKWPNTGELFFGEGSRLTVL.

This chain joins TRBV5-6 and TRBJ2-7; weak D call: TRBD2 (5 bases). CDR3 length equals 14 residues. Germline-derived CDR1 and CDR2 are SGHDT and YYEEEE. The V gene lost 0 bases and the J gene lost 2 bases, with 9 bases spanning the gap. This chain's CDR3 is CASSLVAPTYEQYF. The DNA of the CDR3 is TGTGCCAGCAGCTTGGTAGCGCCGACCTACGAGCAGTACTTC.

The chain recombines TRBV28 with TRBJ1-1, with 8 bases matching TRBD1. The V gene end was trimmed by 2 bases and the J gene end by 5 bases; junction bases not matched to a gene: 4. Germline V lookup: CDR1 MDHEN, CDR2 SYDVKM. The CDR3 runs 14 residues. The CDR3 is CASSLQGAWTEAFF. In DNA, the CDR3 is TGTGCCAGCAGTTTACAGGGGGCCTGGACTGAAGCTTTCTTT.

The V call is TRBV6-6, the J call TRBJ2-7; 7 positions match TRBD1. This CDR3 comprises 14 residues. Trimming at V came to 2 bases and at J to 3 bases, leaving 4 bases not matched to a gene. Per germline, CDR1 MNHNY and CDR2 SVGAGI (reference sequence). Here the CDR3 DNA reads TGTGCCAGCAGTTACGGGCAGGGGGTCTACGAGCAGTACTTC. Protein: CASSYGQGVYEQYF.

The chain combines TRBV11-3 with TRBJ1-3; 7 positions match TRBD1. V trimming: 7 bases; J trimming: 1 base; junction bases outside the gene matches: 7. In germline, CDR1 is SGHNT, CDR2 YENEEA. The CDR3 has 15 amino acids. The CDR3 sequence is CASKRGTESGNTIYF. In nucleotides, the CDR3 is TGTGCCAGCAAACGGGGGACAGAGTCTGGAAACACCATATATTTT.

The CDR3 reads CATMAGQFSSYEQYF. CDR3 nucleotides: TGTGCCACCATGGCGGGACAGTTTAGCTCCTACGAGCAGTACTTC. J is TRBJ2-7 and V is TRBV2, with a possible D match to TRBD1 (7 bases). The CDR3 extends over 15 amino acids. The germline V gene encodes CDR1 SNHLY and CDR2 FYNNEI. V dropped 10 bases and J dropped 0 bases, with 19 bases sitting between them.

V gene TRBV19 combines with J gene TRBJ2-3; D call uncertain. This CDR3 is 15 amino acids long. Germline CDR1 LNHDA, CDR2 SQIVND (reference sequence). Deletions cut 5 bases from V and 1 base from J, with 13 bases between. The CDR3 is CASSSIARGTDTQYF. The CDR3 coding sequence is TGTGCCAGTAGTTCTATAGCTCGGGGCACAGATACGCAGTATTTT.

The chain has TRBV13 and TRBJ2-7; 9 bases are shared with TRBD1. The trim removed 0 bases at V and 3 bases at J, leaving 0 bases unmatched. The CDR3 runs 14 residues. Germline CDR1 PRHDT, CDR2 FYEKMQ (reference sequence). CDR3 region: CASSLGTGGYEQYF. The DNA of the CDR3 is TGTGCCAGCAGCTTAGGGACAGGGGGCTACGAGCAGTACTTC.

The chain recombines TRBV7-2 with TRBJ2-7; 7 nucleotides align to TRBD2. The CDR3 loop spans 16 amino acids. Per germline, CDR1 SGHTA and CDR2 FQGNSA. The ends lost 5 bases at V and 2 bases at J; junction bases unmatched: 12. The DNA of the CDR3 is TGTGCCAGCAGCCGAGTGTTCGAGGCGGGAGCCTACGAGCAGTACTTC. Its protein is CASSRVFEAGAYEQYF.

This clone was seen only once. The chain joins TRBV15 to TRBJ1-5; D perhaps matches TRBD1 (6 bases). The CDR3 has 16 residues. CDR1 and CDR2 from the germline V gene are LNHNV and YYDKDF (reference sequence). Trimming took 5 bases from V and 2 from J, leaving 16 bases between them. CDR3 region: CATSPDRDNGNQPQHF. In DNA, the CDR3 is TGTGCCACCAGCCCCGACCGGGACAACGGCAATCAGCCCCAGCATTTT.

J is TRBJ2-1 and V is TRBV11-3; D is unclear. CDR1 and CDR2 from the germline V gene are SGHNT and YENEEA. V was trimmed by 5 bases and J by 2 bases, leaving 13 bases between them. The CDR3 totals 15 residues. As DNA, the CDR3 is TGTGCCAGCAGCGCATGGCAGGCCCCCTACAATGAGCAGTTCTTC. It is translated as CASSAWQAPYNEQFF.

This chain connects TRBV2 to TRBJ1-2; TRBD1 agrees at 9 bases. V shed 1 base and J 8 bases; nucleotides not matched to a gene: 2. This CDR3 comprises 13 residues. CDR1 is SNHLY, CDR2 FYNNEI, per germline. The CDR3 sequence is CASSEEGTGGYTF. The CDR3 DNA reads as TGTGCCAGCAGTGAAGAAGGGACAGGGGGCTACACCTTC.

The chain couples TRBV4-1 to TRBJ2-7; D unresolved. Germline CDR1 reads MGHRA; CDR2 reads YSYEKL. This CDR3 region has 13 residues. V was pared by 5 bases and J by 3 bases, with 11 bases between. The CDR3 DNA reads as TGCGCCAGCAGCAATCAAGCAAGCTACGAGCAGTACTTC. Its protein product is CASSNQASYEQYF.

The CDR3: CASSSSGGSYNEQFF. The CDR3 bases are TGTGCCAGTAGCTCTAGCGGGGGATCCTACAATGAGCAGTTCTTC. The rearrangement uses TRBV19 and TRBJ2-1; 10 bases are shared with TRBD2. After removal of 6 bases from V and 1 base from J, the junction contained 3 bases not matched to a gene. The CDR3 has 15 amino acids. Germline lookup yields CDR1 LNHDA and CDR2 SQIVND (reference sequence).

The chain has TRBV19 and TRBJ2-1; D call uncertain. V shed 3 bases and J shed 7 bases, with 10 bases lying between them. The CDR3 totals 13 residues. Germline CDR1 LNHDA, CDR2 SQIVND (reference sequence). CDR3 sequence: CASSIQLGNEQFF. CDR3 in DNA: TGTGCCAGTAGTATCCAGCTAGGTAATGAGCAGTTCTTC.

The chain recombines TRBV2 with TRBJ2-1; perhaps TRBD2 as D (6 bases). This CDR3 contains 15 residues. Germline assignment: CDR1 SNHLY and CDR2 FYNNEI. V was cut by 0 bases and J by 8 bases, with 14 bases left in between. CDR3 sequence (DNA): TGTGCCAGCAGTGAAGCGGCCAGGAGGGTGGATGAGCAGTTCTTC. Translation gives CASSEAARRVDEQFF.

This clone was counted once. The rearrangement links TRBV2 to TRBJ2-4; D is perhaps TRBD1 (7 bases). Looked up from germline, CDR1 is SNHLY and CDR2 is FYNNEI. The V end lost 4 bases, the J end lost 8 bases, and 15 bases lay between the germline ends. CDR3 length: 14 residues. DNA for the CDR3: TGTGCCAGCAGTGGGAACAGGGGAGGAGACATTCAGTACTTC. Amino acid sequence: CASSGNRGGDIQYF.

The chain uses TRBV4-2 and TRBJ1-4; the D is unclear. The ends were cut back, 0 bases at V and 4 bases at J, with 12 bases in the middle. The CDR3 is made up of 16 amino acids. Looked up from germline, CDR1 is LGHNA and CDR2 is YNFKEQ. The DNA of the CDR3 is TGTGCCAGCAGCCAAGATTCCGCAGGTTTTAATGAAAAACTGTTTTTT. Residues: CASSQDSAGFNEKLFF.

The chain recombines TRBV4-1 with TRBJ1-2, with D tentatively TRBD1 (5 bases). Germline-derived CDR1 and CDR2 are MGHRA and YSYEKL. The CDR3 is 16 amino acids. The V end lost 1 base, the J end lost 2 bases, and 14 bases lay between the germline ends. The CDR3 DNA is TGCGCCAGCAGCCAAGTCCCGGCAGGGTCGAACTATGGCTACACCTTC. Its translation is CASSQVPAGSNYGYTF.

A word on this clone: Distinct nucleotide sequences in the sample also encode this CDR3. This chain joins TRBV30 and TRBJ2-3; possibly TRBD1 for D (6 bases). The CDR3 covers 15 residues. Trimming removed 1 base at V and 4 bases at J, with 15 bases between. Germline V CDR1 and CDR2: GTSNPN, SVGIG (reference sequence). This CDR3 is CAWSGQGSRADTQYF. The CDR3 nucleotides are TGTGCCTGGAGTGGCCAGGGGTCCCGGGCAGATACGCAGTATTTT.

For the CDR3, the DNA is TGTGCCAGCAGCGGCCGGTTGACAGCCTCCGAGCAGTACTTC. It yields the protein CASSGRLTASEQYF. V and J are TRBV7-2 and TRBJ2-7, with D possibly matching TRBD1 (5 bases). V shed 5 bases and J shed 6 bases, with 17 bases lying between them. CDR3 length: 14 amino acids. Looked up from germline, CDR1 is SGHTA and CDR2 is FQGNSA.

The V gene is TRBV9, the J gene TRBJ2-2; D is undetermined. This CDR3 is built from 14 residues. Trimming removed 4 bases from V and 7 bases from J, with 14 bases in between. Germline CDR1 and CDR2: SGDLS and YYNGEE. CDR3 residues: CASSPHPRDGELFF. The CDR3 nucleotides are TGTGCCAGCAGCCCCCACCCTCGCGACGGGGAGCTGTTTTTT.

The chain carries TRBV7-3 and TRBJ2-6; tentatively, D is TRBD2 (6 bases). CDR1 SGHTA and CDR2 FQGTGA come from the germline V gene. Trimming removed 4 bases at V and 1 base at J, with 17 bases between. This CDR3 has 18 amino acids. CDR3 in amino acids: CASSSPRRVGSGANVLTF. The CDR3 nucleotides are TGTGCCAGCAGCTCTCCAAGGAGGGTCGGGTCTGGGGCCAACGTCCTGACTTTC.

The chain has TRBV18 and TRBJ2-7, with 9 bases lining up with TRBD2. The J segment lost 3 bases and the V segment lost 0 bases, leaving 3 bases of the junction unmatched. Germline CDR1 and CDR2: KGHSH and LQKENI. The CDR3 sequence is 15 residues long. CDR3 DNA: TGTGCCAGCTCACCACCGGGACTAGCAAGCTACGAGCAGTACTTC. It yields the protein CASSPPGLASYEQYF. Full variable domain (remainder filled in from reference TRBV18 and TRBJ2-7): NAGVMQNPRHLVRRRGQEARLRCSPMKGHSHVYWYRQLPEEGLKFMVYLQKENIIDESGMPKERFSAEFPKEGPSILRIQQVVRGDSAAYFCASSPPGLASYEQYFGPGTRLTVT.

The V and J genes are TRBV7-2 and TRBJ2-5; TRBD2 matches at 11 bases. Germline CDR1 and CDR2: SGHTA and FQGNSA. V was clipped by 5 bases and J by 4 bases; unmatched bases: 9. The CDR3 sequence is 16 residues long. CDR3: CASSHRLAGLAETQYF. The CDR3 coding sequence is TGTGCCAGCAGCCATCGACTAGCGGGATTGGCAGAGACCCAGTACTTC.

The rearrangement joins TRBV10-2 to TRBJ1-3; D gene unclear. The CDR3 is 13 residues long. Germline V gene lookup returns CDR1 WSHSY and CDR2 SAAADI. V lost 7 bases and J 4 bases, leaving 11 bases between the germline ends. The DNA of the CDR3 is TGCGCCAGCACCCCCGGAGGGGGAAACACCATATATTTT. Encoded protein: CASTPGGGNTIYF.

The chain combines TRBV4-3 with TRBJ2-1; 12 bases are shared with TRBD2. This CDR3 has 19 residues. V lost 0 bases and J lost 9; bases outside the gene matches: 15. Germline V lookup: CDR1 LGHNA, CDR2 YSLEER. CDR3: CASSQDGRRGLAGSREQFF. The CDR3 nucleotides are TGCGCCAGCAGCCAAGATGGTCGGAGAGGACTAGCGGGATCCCGTGAGCAGTTCTTC.

This chain uses TRBV5-1 with TRBJ2-2; 7 bases align to TRBD1. The CDR3 consists of 15 residues. Germline lookup yields CDR1 SGHRS and CDR2 YFSETQ. V was pared by 4 bases and J by 2 bases, with 5 bases of the junction left unmatched. In DNA form, the CDR3 reads TGCGCCAGCAGCACGACAGGGCTAAACACCGGGGAGCTGTTTTTT. The encoded protein is CASSTTGLNTGELFF.

This clone showed up just once. The chain couples TRBV18 to TRBJ2-7, with 10 bases identical to TRBD2. CDR1 and CDR2 from the germline V gene are KGHSH and LQKENI. This CDR3 spans 15 amino acids. The trim removed 4 bases at V and 4 bases at J, leaving 7 bases unmatched. CDR3 bases: TGTGCCAGCTCACTGGGGACTAGCGCCACATACGAGCAGTACTTC. It encodes CASSLGTSATYEQYF.

J is TRBJ1-1 and V is TRBV6-5, with D perhaps TRBD1 (5 bases). V was clipped by 0 bases and J by 3 bases, with 11 bases between them. The V gene's germline CDR1 is MNHEY and CDR2 SVGAGI. CDR3 length equals 15 residues. CDR3 bases: TGTGCCAGCAGTTACTCGGCCAGGGTGGACACTGAAGCTTTCTTT. Its protein is CASSYSARVDTEAFF.